This T cell receptor (beta chain) originates from a study of T-cell reconstitution after alpha-beta-depleted transplantation in children. The library targeted TCRbeta and was prepared with unique molecular identifiers. Using its own MiXCR run on the PCR reads, TCRdb lists one record per CDR3 protein. This sample yields some 8,000 distinct CDR3 sequences, of which more than 9.5% are seen a single time; roughly 45% belongs to the top ten. The study's findings and limits: Alpha-beta T cells present about two months after transplant were reported to originate from several hundred expanded graft clones. One year after transplant, T-cell counts and diversity came mostly from newly produced T cells. Some patients owed their high day-60 TCRbeta diversity to surviving recipient T cells and thymic progenitors.

This clonotype was seen many times. Its antigen remains unknown. Trimming cost V 1 base and J 0 bases, with 10 bases left between them. The CDR3 consists of 15 residues. Germline loops: CDR1 LGHDT, CDR2 YNNKEL (reference sequence). This specimen was PBMCs, mostly from graft donor cells, taken 60 days after TCRalphabeta/CD19-depleted stem cell transplant. The chain carries TRBV3-1 and TRBJ2-7, with no clear D. This TCR came from a patient under 10 years old who had a stem cell transplant for inherited bone marrow failure, so the T cells may come from the graft donor. CDR3 in amino acids: CASSQGTGPSYEQYF. The CDR3 DNA is TGTGCCAGCAGCCAAGGGACGGGTCCCTCCTACGAGCAGTACTTC.